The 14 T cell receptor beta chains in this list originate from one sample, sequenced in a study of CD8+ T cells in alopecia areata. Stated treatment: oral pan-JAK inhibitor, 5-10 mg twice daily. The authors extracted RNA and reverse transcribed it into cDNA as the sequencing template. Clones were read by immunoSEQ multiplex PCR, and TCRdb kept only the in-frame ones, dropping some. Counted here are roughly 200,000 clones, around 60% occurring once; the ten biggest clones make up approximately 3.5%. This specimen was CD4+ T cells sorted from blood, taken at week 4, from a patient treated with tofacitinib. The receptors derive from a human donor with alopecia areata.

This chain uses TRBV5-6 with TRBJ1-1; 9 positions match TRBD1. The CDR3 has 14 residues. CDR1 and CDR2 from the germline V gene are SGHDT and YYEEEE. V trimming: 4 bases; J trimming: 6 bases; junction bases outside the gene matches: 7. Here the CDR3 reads CASSTGQGWSEAFF. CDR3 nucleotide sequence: TGTGCCAGCAGCACCGGACAGGGGTGGTCTGAAGCTTTCTTT.

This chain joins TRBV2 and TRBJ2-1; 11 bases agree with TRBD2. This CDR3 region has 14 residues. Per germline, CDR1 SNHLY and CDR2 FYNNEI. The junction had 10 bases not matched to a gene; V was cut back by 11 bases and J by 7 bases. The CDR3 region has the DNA TGTGCCGGAAATAGCGGGGGGGCGTGGAATGAGCAGTTCTTC. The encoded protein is CAGNSGGAWNEQFF. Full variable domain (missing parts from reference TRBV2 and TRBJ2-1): EPEVTQTPSHQVTQMGQEVILRCVPISNHLYFYWYRQILGQKVEFLVSFYNNEISEKSEIFDDQFSVERPDGSNFTLKIRSTKLEDSAMYFCAGNSGGAWNEQFFGPGTRLTVL.

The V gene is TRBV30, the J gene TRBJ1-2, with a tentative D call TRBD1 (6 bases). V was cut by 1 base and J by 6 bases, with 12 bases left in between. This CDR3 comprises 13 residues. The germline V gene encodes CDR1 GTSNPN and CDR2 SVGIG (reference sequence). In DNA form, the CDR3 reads TGTGCCTGGAGTGGGCAGGGGCACGATGGCTACACCTTC. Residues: CAWSGQGHDGYTF. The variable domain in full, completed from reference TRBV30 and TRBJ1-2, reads SQTIHQWPATLVQPVGSPLSLECTVEGTSNPNLYWYRQAAGRGLQLLFYSVGIGQISSEVPQNLSASRPQDRQFILSSKKLLLSDSGFYLCAWSGQGHDGYTFGSGTRLTVV.

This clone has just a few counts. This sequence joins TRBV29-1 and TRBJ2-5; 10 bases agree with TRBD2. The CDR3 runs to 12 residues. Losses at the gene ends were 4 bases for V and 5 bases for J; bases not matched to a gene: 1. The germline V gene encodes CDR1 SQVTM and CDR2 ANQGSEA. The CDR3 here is CSVVTSGETQYF. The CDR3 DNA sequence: TGCAGCGTTGTGACTAGCGGGGAGACCCAGTACTTC. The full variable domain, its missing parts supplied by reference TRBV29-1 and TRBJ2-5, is SAVISQKPSRDICQRGTSLTIQCQVDSQVTMMFWYRQQPGQSLTLIATANQGSEATYESGFVIDKFPISRPNLTFSTLTVSNMSPEDSSIYLCSVVTSGETQYFGPGTRLLVL.

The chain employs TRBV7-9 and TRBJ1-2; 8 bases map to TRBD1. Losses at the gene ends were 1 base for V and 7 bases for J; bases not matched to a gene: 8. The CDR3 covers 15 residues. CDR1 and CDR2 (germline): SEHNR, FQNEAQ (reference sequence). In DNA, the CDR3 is TGTGCCAGCAGCTTAGACGGACAGGGATGGAGTGGCTACACCTTC. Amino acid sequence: CASSLDGQGWSGYTF.

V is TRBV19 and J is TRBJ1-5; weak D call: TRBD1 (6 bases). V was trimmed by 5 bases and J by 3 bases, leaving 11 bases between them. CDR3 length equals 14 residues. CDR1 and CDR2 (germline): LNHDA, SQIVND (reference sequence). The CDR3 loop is CASSVGATNQPQHF. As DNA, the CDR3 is TGTGCCAGTAGTGTGGGGGCGACCAATCAGCCCCAGCATTTT.

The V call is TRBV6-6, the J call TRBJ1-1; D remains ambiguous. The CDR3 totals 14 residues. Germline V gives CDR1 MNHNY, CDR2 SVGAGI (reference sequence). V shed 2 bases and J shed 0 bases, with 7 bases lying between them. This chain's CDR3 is CASSYGRMNTEAFF. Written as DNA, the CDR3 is TGTGCCAGCAGTTACGGGCGGATGAACACTGAAGCTTTCTTT.

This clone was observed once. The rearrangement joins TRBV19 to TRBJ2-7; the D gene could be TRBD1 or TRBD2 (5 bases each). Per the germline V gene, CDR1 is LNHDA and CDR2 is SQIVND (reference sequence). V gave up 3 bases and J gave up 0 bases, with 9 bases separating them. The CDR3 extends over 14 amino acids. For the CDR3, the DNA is TGTGCCAGTAGTATCCGGGACGACTCCTACGAGCAGTACTTC. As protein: CASSIRDDSYEQYF.

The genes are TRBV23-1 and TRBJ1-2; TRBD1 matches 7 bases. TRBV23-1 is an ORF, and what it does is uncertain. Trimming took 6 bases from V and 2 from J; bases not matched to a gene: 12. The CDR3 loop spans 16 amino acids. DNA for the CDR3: TGCGCCAGCAGATCAGAAGGGACAGCTTCCAACTATGGCTACACCTTC. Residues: CASRSEGTASNYGYTF.

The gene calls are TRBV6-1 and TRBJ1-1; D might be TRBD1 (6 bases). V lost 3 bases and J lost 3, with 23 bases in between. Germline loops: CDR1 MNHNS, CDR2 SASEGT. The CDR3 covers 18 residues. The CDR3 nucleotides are TGTGCCAGCAGTGATCCAAGGGGGGCCACCAGGGAGGACACTGAAGCTTTCTTT. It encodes CASSDPRGATREDTEAFF.

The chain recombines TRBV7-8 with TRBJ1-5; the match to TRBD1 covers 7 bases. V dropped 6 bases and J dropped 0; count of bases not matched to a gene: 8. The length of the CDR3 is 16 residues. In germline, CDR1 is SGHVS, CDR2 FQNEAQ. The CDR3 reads CASSLDRVNSNQPQHF. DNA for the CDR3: TGTGCCAGCAGTCTTGACAGGGTCAATAGCAATCAGCCCCAGCATTTT. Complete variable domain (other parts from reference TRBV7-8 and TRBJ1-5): GAGVSQSPRYKVAKRGQDVALRCDPISGHVSLFWYQQALGQGPEFLTYFQNEAQLDKSGLPSDRFFAERPEGSVSTLKIQRTQQEDSAVYLCASSLDRVNSNQPQHFGDGTRLSIL.

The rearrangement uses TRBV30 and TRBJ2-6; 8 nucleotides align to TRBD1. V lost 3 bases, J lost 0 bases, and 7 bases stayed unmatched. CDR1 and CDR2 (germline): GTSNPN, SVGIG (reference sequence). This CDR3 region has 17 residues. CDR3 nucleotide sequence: TGTGCCTGGAGAGACAGGGGAGTAAGCTCTGGGGCCAACGTCCTGACTTTC. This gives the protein CAWRDRGVSSGANVLTF.

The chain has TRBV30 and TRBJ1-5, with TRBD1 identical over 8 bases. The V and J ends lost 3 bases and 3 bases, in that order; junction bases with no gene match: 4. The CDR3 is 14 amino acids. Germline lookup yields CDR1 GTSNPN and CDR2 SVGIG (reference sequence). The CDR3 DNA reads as TGTGCCTGGAGGACAGGGGTTCCCAATCAGCCCCAGCATTTT. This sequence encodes CAWRTGVPNQPQHF.

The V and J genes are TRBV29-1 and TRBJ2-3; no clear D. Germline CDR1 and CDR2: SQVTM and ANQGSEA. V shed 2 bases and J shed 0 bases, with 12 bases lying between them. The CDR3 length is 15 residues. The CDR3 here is CSVESGKQSTDTQYF. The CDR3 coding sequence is TGCAGCGTTGAATCTGGAAAACAGAGCACAGATACGCAGTATTTT.